These T cell receptor beta chains were read from a single sample in a study of post-analysis software for immune sequencing data. Each CDR3 protein is one row after TCRdb ran MiXCR on the PCR reads. The data show fewer than 900,000 distinct CDR3 sequences, 40% to 55% seen once. The sequenced sample was blood. The receptors were gathered from a girl between 10 and 17 years old with multiple sclerosis. Each CDR3 is given with its conserved first and last residue. D genes are given only for firm matches. Clone size, where shown, is once, few, many, or a class for clones that have expanded.

CDR3aa: CASSLAGGQGETQYF
CDR3nt: TGTGCCAGCAGCTTGGCCGGGGGGCAGGGAGAGACCCAGTACTTC
d_gene: -
v_gene: TRBV5-5
abundance: -
j_gene: TRBJ2-5

CDR3aa: CASSLGRLNEQFF
CDR3nt: TGCGCCAGCAGCTTGGGGCGGCTTAATGAGCAGTTCTTC
d_gene: -
v_gene: TRBV5-1
abundance: few
j_gene: TRBJ2-1

CDR3aa: CASSRGRSTYEQYF
CDR3nt: TGTGCCAGCAGCCGCGGGAGGTCTACCTACGAGCAGTACTTC
d_gene: TRBD2
v_gene: TRBV14
abundance: -
j_gene: TRBJ2-7

CDR3aa: CAIRTMGLAFF
CDR3nt: TGTGCCATCAGAACAATGGGACTGGCGTTCTTC
d_gene: -
v_gene: TRBV10-3
abundance: -
j_gene: TRBJ2-1

CDR3aa: CASRKGYYNEQFF
CDR3nt: TGTGCCAGCAGAAAGGGCTACTACAATGAGCAGTTCTTC
d_gene: -
v_gene: TRBV27
abundance: -
j_gene: TRBJ2-1

CDR3aa: CSARDTGGRSYGYTF
CDR3nt: TGCAGTGCCCGGGACACGGGAGGCCGATCCTATGGCTACACCTTC
d_gene: -
v_gene: TRBV20-1
abundance: -
j_gene: TRBJ1-2

CDR3aa: CAISGGATDQPQHF
CDR3nt: TGTGCCATCAGTGGGGGGGCGACGGATCAGCCCCAGCATTTT
d_gene: -
v_gene: TRBV10-3
abundance: -
j_gene: TRBJ1-5

CDR3aa: CASSSPQGIEQYF
CDR3nt: TGTGCCAGCAGCTCCCCTCAGGGCATCGAGCAGTACTTC
d_gene: -
v_gene: TRBV7-9
abundance: few
j_gene: TRBJ2-7

CDR3aa: CASSQVVGVGDQPQHF
CDR3nt: TGCGCCAGCAGCCAAGTAGTCGGGGTGGGGGATCAGCCCCAGCATTTT
d_gene: -
v_gene: TRBV4-1
abundance: -
j_gene: TRBJ1-5

CDR3aa: CASSESKWDSWNTEAFF
CDR3nt: TGCGCCAGCAGTGAGTCGAAATGGGATTCTTGGAACACTGAAGCTTTCTTT
d_gene: -
v_gene: TRBV10-2
abundance: -
j_gene: TRBJ1-1

CDR3aa: CASSLAGGDSYEQYF
CDR3nt: TGTGCCAGCAGCTTAGCAGGGGGGGATTCCTACGAGCAGTACTTC
d_gene: -
v_gene: TRBV7-2
abundance: -
j_gene: TRBJ2-7

CDR3aa: CSVEAPGVLDTQYF
CDR3nt: TGCAGCGTTGAGGCCCCGGGAGTACTAGATACGCAGTATTTT
d_gene: -
v_gene: TRBV29-1
abundance: -
j_gene: TRBJ2-3

CDR3aa: CSARDLAGVGEQYF
CDR3nt: TGCAGTGCTAGGGACCTAGCGGGAGTGGGCGAGCAGTACTTC
d_gene: TRBD2
v_gene: TRBV20-1
abundance: -
j_gene: TRBJ2-7

CDR3aa: CSVEVRGQGADEQFF
CDR3nt: TGCAGCGTTGAGGTTCGGGGACAGGGGGCTGATGAGCAGTTCTTC
d_gene: TRBD1
v_gene: TRBV29-1
abundance: -
j_gene: TRBJ2-1

CDR3aa: CASSLVIGGTEAFF
CDR3nt: TGTGCCAGCAGCCTCGTCATAGGTGGGACTGAAGCTTTCTTT
d_gene: -
v_gene: TRBV7-9
abundance: -
j_gene: TRBJ1-1

CDR3aa: CASSSLTRATYEQYF
CDR3nt: TGTGCCAGCAGCTCCTTAACCAGAGCGACCTACGAGCAGTACTTC
d_gene: -
v_gene: TRBV7-2
abundance: -
j_gene: TRBJ2-7

CDR3aa: CASSTLMALPTTGDDDYEQYF
CDR3nt: TGTGCCAGCAGCACCTTGATGGCCCTCCCCACAACAGGGGACGATGACTACGAGCAGTACTTC
d_gene: -
v_gene: TRBV21-1
abundance: few
j_gene: TRBJ2-7

CDR3aa: CASSYSGLAGGPYEQYF
CDR3nt: TGTGCCAGCAGTTACTCGGGGCTAGCGGGAGGTCCCTACGAGCAGTACTTC
d_gene: TRBD2
v_gene: TRBV6-6
abundance: few
j_gene: TRBJ2-7

CDR3aa: CSVPGLAYQETQYF
CDR3nt: TGCAGTGTTCCGGGACTAGCGTACCAAGAGACCCAGTACTTC
d_gene: TRBD2
v_gene: TRBV20-1
abundance: -
j_gene: TRBJ2-5

CDR3aa: CATSDPTETGVQETQYF
CDR3nt: TGTGCCACCAGTGACCCCACCGAGACAGGAGTTCAAGAGACCCAGTACTTC
d_gene: -
v_gene: TRBV24-1
abundance: -
j_gene: TRBJ2-5

CDR3aa: CSVSTGTSNNEQFF
CDR3nt: TGCAGCGTTTCAACCGGGACTTCAAACAATGAGCAGTTCTTC
d_gene: -
v_gene: TRBV29-1
abundance: few
j_gene: TRBJ2-1

CDR3aa: CSAREPSGSHSYNEQFF
CDR3nt: TGCAGTGCTAGAGAGCCTAGCGGGAGTCACTCCTACAATGAGCAGTTCTTC
d_gene: TRBD2
v_gene: TRBV20-1
abundance: -
j_gene: TRBJ2-1

CDR3aa: CASSLRGSGSNEQFF
CDR3nt: TGTGCCAGCAGTTTACGGGGTAGCGGGAGTAATGAGCAGTTCTTC
d_gene: TRBD2
v_gene: TRBV12-3/TRBV12-4
abundance: few
j_gene: TRBJ2-1

CDR3aa: CASSYSGSGVYNEQFF
CDR3nt: TGTGCCAGCAGTTACTCGGGCAGCGGAGTATACAATGAGCAGTTCTTC
d_gene: -
v_gene: TRBV6-2/TRBV6-3
abundance: -
j_gene: TRBJ2-1

CDR3aa: CATSERDGIRPYNEQFF
CDR3nt: TGTGCCACCAGTGAACGCGACGGGATACGACCCTACAATGAGCAGTTCTTC
d_gene: -
v_gene: TRBV24-1
abundance: few
j_gene: TRBJ2-1

CDR3aa: CSAKPGQQFAAFF
CDR3nt: TGCAGTGCTAAGCCGGGACAGCAGTTCGCGGCTTTCTTT
d_gene: TRBD1
v_gene: TRBV20-1
abundance: -
j_gene: TRBJ1-1

CDR3aa: CATSRDWRGEETQYF
CDR3nt: TGTGCCACCAGCAGAGATTGGAGGGGGGAAGAGACCCAGTACTTC
d_gene: -
v_gene: TRBV15
abundance: once
j_gene: TRBJ2-5

CDR3aa: CSAYWGGTDTQYF
CDR3nt: TGCAGTGCGTACTGGGGGGGGACAGATACGCAGTATTTT
d_gene: TRBD2
v_gene: TRBV20-1
abundance: few
j_gene: TRBJ2-3

CDR3aa: CASSRSVTSVKKVGTDTQYF
CDR3nt: TGTGCCAGCAGCCGTTCCGTGACTAGCGTAAAAAAGGTGGGCACAGATACGCAGTATTTT
d_gene: TRBD2
v_gene: TRBV11-3
abundance: -
j_gene: TRBJ2-3

CDR3aa: CASSPRVRDEQFF
CDR3nt: TGTGCCAGCAGCCCTCGAGTGCGTGATGAGCAGTTCTTC
d_gene: -
v_gene: TRBV9
abundance: few
j_gene: TRBJ2-1

CDR3aa: CASSQDVPGSMGSEQFF
CDR3nt: TGCGCCAGCAGCCAAGACGTCCCCGGGTCCATGGGTAGTGAGCAGTTCTTC
d_gene: -
v_gene: TRBV4-3
abundance: -
j_gene: TRBJ2-1

CDR3aa: CASSASGAFTDTQYF
CDR3nt: TGTGCCAGCAGCGCTAGCGGAGCCTTCACAGATACGCAGTATTTT
d_gene: TRBD2
v_gene: TRBV9
abundance: few
j_gene: TRBJ2-3

CDR3aa: CSARKTSGSGETQYF
CDR3nt: TGCAGTGCTAGAAAGACTAGCGGGAGCGGAGAGACCCAGTACTTC
d_gene: TRBD2
v_gene: TRBV20-1
abundance: once
j_gene: TRBJ2-5

CDR3aa: CATSETGGAYEQYF
CDR3nt: TGTGCCACCAGCGAGACAGGGGGGGCCTACGAGCAGTACTTC
d_gene: TRBD1
v_gene: TRBV24-1
abundance: -
j_gene: TRBJ2-7

CDR3aa: CASSQPGAYEQYF
CDR3nt: TGTGCCAGCAGTCAGCCAGGGGCCTACGAGCAGTACTTC
d_gene: -
v_gene: TRBV6-5
abundance: few
j_gene: TRBJ2-7

CDR3aa: CASSRSKIAGDNEQYF
CDR3nt: TGCGCCAGCAGCCGCTCAAAGATAGCGGGAGACAATGAGCAGTACTTC
d_gene: TRBD2
v_gene: TRBV5-1
abundance: -
j_gene: TRBJ2-4

CDR3aa: CAISEPGTSGSEVDTQYF
CDR3nt: TGTGCCATCAGTGAGCCGGGGACTAGCGGGAGTGAAGTAGATACGCAGTATTTT
d_gene: TRBD2
v_gene: TRBV10-3
abundance: few
j_gene: TRBJ2-3

CDR3aa: CASSYGDRGDINYGYTF
CDR3nt: TGTGCCAGCAGTTACGGGGACAGGGGGGATATTAACTATGGCTACACCTTC
d_gene: TRBD1
v_gene: TRBV6-5
abundance: -
j_gene: TRBJ1-2

CDR3aa: CASSLDRLAGVEETQYF
CDR3nt: TGTGCCAGCAGCTTGGACCGACTAGCGGGAGTAGAAGAGACCCAGTACTTC
d_gene: TRBD2
v_gene: TRBV11-2
abundance: -
j_gene: TRBJ2-5

CDR3aa: CASTEDEVKWDTQYF
CDR3nt: TGCGCCAGCACCGAAGACGAGGTGAAGTGGGATACGCAGTATTTT
d_gene: -
v_gene: TRBV5-1
abundance: -
j_gene: TRBJ2-3

CDR3aa: CASSRYTTGVRYNEQFF
CDR3nt: TGTGCCAGCAGCCGATACACGACAGGGGTAAGGTACAATGAGCAGTTCTTT
d_gene: TRBD1
v_gene: TRBV5-6
abundance: -
j_gene: TRBJ2-1

CDR3aa: CASSDWANVLTF
CDR3nt: TGTGCCAGCAGCGACTGGGCCAACGTCCTGACTTTC
d_gene: -
v_gene: TRBV14
abundance: -
j_gene: TRBJ2-6

CDR3aa: CASSPLASGASTDTQYF
CDR3nt: TGTGCCAGCTCACCACTTGCTAGCGGAGCCAGCACAGATACGCAGTATTTT
d_gene: TRBD2
v_gene: TRBV18
abundance: -
j_gene: TRBJ2-3

CDR3aa: CANSPQRRGSQYF
CDR3nt: TGTGCCAACAGTCCCCAGAGGAGAGGGTCGCAGTATTTT
d_gene: -
v_gene: TRBV12-3/TRBV12-4
abundance: -
j_gene: TRBJ2-3

CDR3aa: CASSFTLAKNIQYF
CDR3nt: TGTGCCAGCAGTTTCACTCTAGCCAAAAACATTCAGTACTTC
d_gene: -
v_gene: TRBV12-3/TRBV12-4
abundance: -
j_gene: TRBJ2-4

CDR3aa: CASSLAVAGNTDTQYF
CDR3nt: TGTGCCAGCAGCTTGGCCGTCGCGGGGAACACAGATACGCAGTATTTT
d_gene: -
v_gene: TRBV13
abundance: -
j_gene: TRBJ2-3

CDR3aa: CSAERESVNEQFF
CDR3nt: TGCAGTGCAGAGCGGGAGTCGGTGAATGAGCAGTTCTTC
d_gene: TRBD2
v_gene: TRBV20-1
abundance: -
j_gene: TRBJ2-1

CDR3aa: CSAPRGGETQYF
CDR3nt: TGCAGTGCCCCAAGGGGGGGAGAGACCCAGTACTTC
d_gene: -
v_gene: TRBV20-1
abundance: -
j_gene: TRBJ2-5

CDR3aa: CASSPTGRHFGEAFF
CDR3nt: TGTGCCAGCAGCCCCACGGGGCGACATTTTGGTGAAGCTTTCTTT
d_gene: -
v_gene: TRBV7-9
abundance: -
j_gene: TRBJ1-1

CDR3aa: CASSPKAGGPETQYF
CDR3nt: TGTGCCAGCAGTCCAAAAGCGGGAGGGCCGGAGACCCAGTACTTC
d_gene: TRBD2
v_gene: TRBV6-4
abundance: -
j_gene: TRBJ2-5

CDR3aa: CASSLSRDRGRHTQYF
CDR3nt: TGTGCCAGCAGCCTGTCCCGGGACAGGGGACGGCATACGCAGTATTTT
d_gene: TRBD1
v_gene: TRBV2
abundance: -
j_gene: TRBJ2-3

CDR3aa: CSASPGSTDTQYF
CDR3nt: TGCAGTGCTAGTCCGGGGAGCACAGATACGCAGTATTTT
d_gene: -
v_gene: TRBV20-1
abundance: few
j_gene: TRBJ2-3

CDR3aa: CASSSSGLNFYEQYF
CDR3nt: TGTGCCAGCAGTTCCTCTGGGTTGAACTTCTACGAGCAGTACTTC
d_gene: -
v_gene: TRBV12-3/TRBV12-4
abundance: once
j_gene: TRBJ2-7

CDR3aa: CASSAGDSYEQYF
CDR3nt: TGTGCCAGCAGTGCGGGAGACTCCTACGAGCAGTACTTC
d_gene: TRBD2
v_gene: TRBV6-5
abundance: -
j_gene: TRBJ2-7